The rows below give T cell receptor beta chains drawn from one sample of a study of control samples from healthy donors and cancer patients. Generated by immunoSEQ multiplex PCR, the TCRdb table keeps only in-frame clones and is missing some. Of 160,000 or so clones in the sample, over 90% were seen once. The sample consisted of blood. The receptors shown here come from a man aged 50 to 59 in good health. Both conserved end residues are part of each CDR3. The order of the fields is CDR3 protein, V gene, D gene, J gene. D genes are given only for firm matches.

CDR3aa: CASSLTSGTLDTQYF; v_gene: TRBV7-3; d_gene: TRBD2; j_gene: TRBJ2-3
CDR3aa: CASSLTPGTDTQYF; v_gene: TRBV5-1; d_gene: -; j_gene: TRBJ2-3
CDR3aa: CATYRGVMNTEAFF; v_gene: TRBV28; d_gene: -; j_gene: TRBJ1-1
CDR3aa: CASRETGYNSPLHF; v_gene: TRBV28; d_gene: -; j_gene: TRBJ1-6
CDR3aa: CASSSDRANTEAFF; v_gene: TRBV27; d_gene: TRBD1; j_gene: TRBJ1-1
CDR3aa: CASNETGTGNTIYF; v_gene: TRBV19; d_gene: TRBD1; j_gene: TRBJ1-3
CDR3aa: CASSPFTETNYGYTF; v_gene: TRBV18; d_gene: -; j_gene: TRBJ1-2
CDR3aa: CASSPMGLAGGPETQYF; v_gene: TRBV3-1/TRBV3-2; d_gene: TRBD2; j_gene: TRBJ2-5
CDR3aa: CASSAPGQGNEQYF; v_gene: TRBV9; d_gene: TRBD1; j_gene: TRBJ2-7
CDR3aa: CAWRKAGTVYEQYF; v_gene: TRBV30; d_gene: TRBD1; j_gene: TRBJ2-7
CDR3aa: CASKQQETQYF; v_gene: TRBV28; d_gene: -; j_gene: TRBJ2-5
CDR3aa: CASSMLAGGTHNEQFF; v_gene: TRBV5-1; d_gene: TRBD2; j_gene: TRBJ2-1
CDR3aa: CASSLEREGYNEQFF; v_gene: TRBV5-4; d_gene: TRBD2; j_gene: TRBJ2-1
CDR3aa: CASSSGTGSYSPLHF; v_gene: TRBV5-1; d_gene: TRBD1; j_gene: TRBJ1-6
CDR3aa: CASSVAPLKQYF; v_gene: TRBV9; d_gene: -; j_gene: TRBJ2-7